The rows below give T cell receptor beta chains drawn from one sample of a study of T cells after yellow fever vaccination. In TCRdb, the 5' RACE reads were re-called with MiXCR into one record per CDR3 protein. The sample has 300,000 to 350,000 distinct CDR3 sequences, approximately 4% seen once. The specimen was PBMCs, collected 5 days after the yellow fever booster vaccination. Receptor source: a man between 18 and 29 years old who received the YFV17D yellow fever vaccine. The CDR3 runs from the conserved cysteine through the conserved F or W. Each record gives: D gene, J gene, clone size, V gene, CDR3 DNA, CDR3 protein. The D gene is left open where the match is weak. The size of a clone is reported for some rows only, either as once, few or many, or as a class for expanded clones.

D gene: .; J gene: TRBJ1-5; clone size: .; V gene: TRBV12-3/TRBV12-4; CDR3 DNA: TGTGCCAGCAGTTTGGAACGTAGGAATCAGCCCCAGCATTTT; CDR3 protein: CASSLERRNQPQHF
D gene: .; J gene: TRBJ2-5; clone size: many; V gene: TRBV7-2; CDR3 DNA: TGTGCCAGCAGCGTACGGGACACAGAGACCCAGTACTTC; CDR3 protein: CASSVRDTETQYF
D gene: .; J gene: TRBJ2-2; clone size: .; V gene: TRBV28; CDR3 DNA: TGTGCCAGCAAGGGATTTGCCGGGGAGCTGTTTTTT; CDR3 protein: CASKGFAGELFF
D gene: TRBD1; J gene: TRBJ1-1; clone size: many; V gene: TRBV7-9; CDR3 DNA: TGTGCCAGCAGTCCAGGGGGCACTGAAGCTTTCTTT; CDR3 protein: CASSPGGTEAFF
D gene: TRBD1; J gene: TRBJ1-6; clone size: .; V gene: TRBV20-1; CDR3 DNA: TGCAGTGCTTGCGATTTCGGACAGGGATGTCCACCCCTCCACTTT; CDR3 protein: CSACDFGQGCPPLHF
D gene: .; J gene: TRBJ2-5; clone size: many; V gene: TRBV7-9; CDR3 DNA: TGTGCCAGCAGCTTAGACTCGCGCGTAGGGTTAACTCAAGAGACCCAGTACTTC; CDR3 protein: CASSLDSRVGLTQETQYF
D gene: TRBD1; J gene: TRBJ2-1; clone size: many; V gene: TRBV4-3; CDR3 DNA: TGCGCCAGCAGCCAAAACAGGGGGAATGAGCAGTTCTTC; CDR3 protein: CASSQNRGNEQFF
D gene: .; J gene: TRBJ2-5; clone size: many; V gene: TRBV20-1; CDR3 DNA: TGCAGTGCGTATGTGGACAGTCAAGAGACCCAGTACTTC; CDR3 protein: CSAYVDSQETQYF
D gene: .; J gene: TRBJ2-6; clone size: .; V gene: TRBV5-1; CDR3 DNA: TGCGCCAGCAGCTTGAAGGGGGCCAACGTCCTGACTTTC; CDR3 protein: CASSLKGANVLTF
D gene: .; J gene: TRBJ2-3; clone size: many; V gene: TRBV6-2/TRBV6-3; CDR3 DNA: TGTGCCAGCAGTCCCGGCGGGGTCACAGATACGCAGTATTTT; CDR3 protein: CASSPGGVTDTQYF
D gene: .; J gene: TRBJ2-3; clone size: many; V gene: TRBV5-1; CDR3 DNA: TGCGCCAGCAGCTTGCAAGGGGTGGCGGCAGATACGCAGTATTTT; CDR3 protein: CASSLQGVAADTQYF
D gene: TRBD2; J gene: TRBJ2-1; clone size: few; V gene: TRBV7-8; CDR3 DNA: TGTGCCAGCAGCATATACCAATCTAGCGGGGGAAAATACAATGAGCAGTTCTTC; CDR3 protein: CASSIYQSSGGKYNEQFF
D gene: TRBD1; J gene: TRBJ1-1; clone size: .; V gene: TRBV18; CDR3 DNA: TGTGCCAGCTCGAATTCCGGGACAGTAAACACTGAAGCTTTCTTT; CDR3 protein: CASSNSGTVNTEAFF
D gene: TRBD1; J gene: TRBJ1-1; clone size: .; V gene: TRBV29-1; CDR3 DNA: TGCAGCGTTGAAGGACAGGGTCGGGGAAACACTGAAGCTTTCTTT; CDR3 protein: CSVEGQGRGNTEAFF
D gene: TRBD2; J gene: TRBJ2-1; clone size: many; V gene: TRBV6-5; CDR3 DNA: TGTGCCAGCAGTCAAAGGACTAGCGGGGGAGTGGAGCAGTTCTTC; CDR3 protein: CASSQRTSGGVEQFF
D gene: .; J gene: TRBJ1-1; clone size: .; V gene: TRBV19; CDR3 DNA: TGTGCCAGTAGTATACCCCGGCTGGCGACTGAAGCTTTCTTT; CDR3 protein: CASSIPRLATEAFF
D gene: TRBD2; J gene: TRBJ2-1; clone size: many; V gene: TRBV6-6; CDR3 DNA: TGTGCCAGCAGCCCGGGGGGGCAAAATGAGCAGTTCTTC; CDR3 protein: CASSPGGQNEQFF
D gene: .; J gene: TRBJ2-5; clone size: .; V gene: TRBV4-3; CDR3 DNA: TGCGCCAGCAGCCAAGGCCCGGGGAAAGTGTCTCAAGAGACCCAGTACTTC; CDR3 protein: CASSQGPGKVSQETQYF
D gene: TRBD1; J gene: TRBJ2-1; clone size: .; V gene: TRBV2; CDR3 DNA: TGTGCCAGCAGTGATCAGGGGGTCCCTTACAATGAGCAGTTCTTC; CDR3 protein: CASSDQGVPYNEQFF
D gene: TRBD2; J gene: TRBJ2-3; clone size: few; V gene: TRBV6-5; CDR3 DNA: TGTGCCACCCGAGCGGGGGACACAGATACGCAGTATTTT; CDR3 protein: CATRAGDTDTQYF
D gene: .; J gene: TRBJ1-2; clone size: .; V gene: TRBV5-6; CDR3 DNA: TGTGCCAGCAGCTTCTACCATACCTATGGCTACACCTTC; CDR3 protein: CASSFYHTYGYTF
D gene: .; J gene: TRBJ2-2; clone size: .; V gene: TRBV4-2; CDR3 DNA: TGTGCCAGCAGCCAAGATGGAGGTAGTAATACCGGGGAGCTGTTTTTT; CDR3 protein: CASSQDGGSNTGELFF
D gene: .; J gene: TRBJ2-3; clone size: many; V gene: TRBV7-9; CDR3 DNA: TGTGCCAGCAGCTCTGGCCCCGGGGGGCGCGGATCAGATACGCAGTATTTT; CDR3 protein: CASSSGPGGRGSDTQYF
D gene: TRBD1; J gene: TRBJ1-2; clone size: many; V gene: TRBV9; CDR3 DNA: TGTGCCAGCAGCCAGGGGGTAGGGTATGGCTACACCTTC; CDR3 protein: CASSQGVGYGYTF
D gene: .; J gene: TRBJ1-5; clone size: .; V gene: TRBV7-2; CDR3 DNA: TGTGCCAGCAGCTCAGCCCCAGGATCCCAGCATTTT; CDR3 protein: CASSSAPGSQHF
D gene: TRBD1; J gene: TRBJ1-1; clone size: .; V gene: TRBV4-3; CDR3 DNA: TGCGCCAGCAGCCAAGAGGACAGGGGAAATGGGGACACTGAAGCTTTCTTT; CDR3 protein: CASSQEDRGNGDTEAFF
D gene: TRBD1; J gene: TRBJ1-2; clone size: few; V gene: TRBV14; CDR3 DNA: TGTGCCAGCAGCCAAGAAGGGACAGATCCGAATGGCTACACCTTC; CDR3 protein: CASSQEGTDPNGYTF
D gene: TRBD2; J gene: TRBJ2-3; clone size: many; V gene: TRBV6-1; CDR3 DNA: TGTGCCAGCAGTGTGGCCTTGACTAGCGGGGGATTGGATACGCAGTATTTT; CDR3 protein: CASSVALTSGGLDTQYF
D gene: .; J gene: TRBJ1-2; clone size: few; V gene: TRBV5-1; CDR3 DNA: TGCGCCAGCAGCCGGGCCCCGAGGGGCTATGGAACTGGCTACACCTTC; CDR3 protein: CASSRAPRGYGTGYTF
D gene: .; J gene: TRBJ2-1; clone size: many; V gene: TRBV7-8; CDR3 DNA: TGTGCCAGCAGTCGACAAGACAATGAGCAGTTCTTC; CDR3 protein: CASSRQDNEQFF
D gene: .; J gene: TRBJ1-1; clone size: .; V gene: TRBV5-4; CDR3 DNA: TGTGCCAGCAGCTTGGATAACAGACCGAACACTGAAGCTTTCTTT; CDR3 protein: CASSLDNRPNTEAFF
D gene: .; J gene: TRBJ2-5; clone size: few; V gene: TRBV5-1; CDR3 DNA: TGCGCCAGCAGCTTGAACGGACTAGGGGGGGAGACCCAGTACTTC; CDR3 protein: CASSLNGLGGETQYF
D gene: .; J gene: TRBJ2-1; clone size: .; V gene: TRBV20-1; CDR3 DNA: TGCAGTGCTAAAATCCCCCCCTCCTACAATGAGCACTTCTTC; CDR3 protein: CSAKIPPSYNEHFF
D gene: TRBD1; J gene: TRBJ2-3; clone size: many; V gene: TRBV7-2; CDR3 DNA: TGTGCCAGCAGCTTACAAGTCCAGTCACCATGGGACAGGGGTTTAGGTACGCAGTATTTT; CDR3 protein: CASSLQVQSPWDRGLGTQYF
D gene: .; J gene: TRBJ2-2; clone size: few; V gene: TRBV18; CDR3 DNA: TGTGCCAGCTCACCTCTTAAGAGCTCGAACACCGGGGAGCTGTTTTTT; CDR3 protein: CASSPLKSSNTGELFF
D gene: .; J gene: TRBJ2-7; clone size: many; V gene: TRBV6-5; CDR3 DNA: TGTGCCAGCAGTACCACAGGTAACGAGCAGTACTTC; CDR3 protein: CASSTTGNEQYF
D gene: .; J gene: TRBJ2-1; clone size: many; V gene: TRBV7-6; CDR3 DNA: TGTGCCAGCAGCTTAAGGGGGGCGACTCTCGATCACAATGAGCAGTTCTTC; CDR3 protein: CASSLRGATLDHNEQFF
D gene: TRBD1; J gene: TRBJ1-5; clone size: .; V gene: TRBV10-3; CDR3 DNA: TGTGCCAGCAGGGACAGGGTGGGTAGCAATCAGCCCCAGCATTTT; CDR3 protein: CASRDRVGSNQPQHF
D gene: TRBD1; J gene: TRBJ2-7; clone size: .; V gene: TRBV10-2; CDR3 DNA: TGCGCCAGCAGTGAGACTGCGACAGGGGATACCTACGAGCAGTACTTC; CDR3 protein: CASSETATGDTYEQYF
D gene: TRBD1; J gene: TRBJ2-1; clone size: many; V gene: TRBV4-3; CDR3 DNA: TGCGCCAGCGGGCCGTTGGGACAGGGAGGCAATGAGCAGTTCTTC; CDR3 protein: CASGPLGQGGNEQFF
D gene: .; J gene: TRBJ2-1; clone size: many; V gene: TRBV5-5; CDR3 DNA: TGTGCCAGCAGCTTGGGTGACTCATATCTTACAGCGGAGTTCTTC; CDR3 protein: CASSLGDSYLTAEFF
D gene: .; J gene: TRBJ1-5; clone size: .; V gene: TRBV10-3; CDR3 DNA: TGTGCCATCAGTGACAGGGAGGGAAATCAGCCCCAGCATTTT; CDR3 protein: CAISDREGNQPQHF
D gene: .; J gene: TRBJ2-3; clone size: few; V gene: TRBV7-9; CDR3 DNA: TGTGCCAGCAGGGGCAGGGGGGCGGCAGATACGCAGTATTTT; CDR3 protein: CASRGRGAADTQYF
D gene: TRBD1; J gene: TRBJ2-1; clone size: .; V gene: TRBV10-3; CDR3 DNA: TGTGCCATAAGACAGGGGGTCAATGAGCAGTTCTTC; CDR3 protein: CAIRQGVNEQFF
D gene: .; J gene: TRBJ2-2; clone size: .; V gene: TRBV19; CDR3 DNA: TGTGCCAGTAGGGCAGATTGGTCGAGCGGGGAGCTGTTTTTT; CDR3 protein: CASRADWSSGELFF
D gene: .; J gene: TRBJ2-5; clone size: .; V gene: TRBV3-1; CDR3 DNA: TGTGCCAGCAGCCGGAGGGGGATGGGGACCCAGTACTTC; CDR3 protein: CASSRRGMGTQYF
D gene: TRBD2; J gene: TRBJ2-1; clone size: .; V gene: TRBV11-3; CDR3 DNA: TGTGCCAGCAGCTTACCGGGACTAGCGACCTACAATGAGCAGTTCTTC; CDR3 protein: CASSLPGLATYNEQFF
D gene: .; J gene: TRBJ2-3; clone size: many; V gene: TRBV10-3; CDR3 DNA: TGTGCCATCAGCTCGGGTATGGGGGATACGCAGTATTTT; CDR3 protein: CAISSGMGDTQYF
D gene: .; J gene: TRBJ2-5; clone size: many; V gene: TRBV3-1; CDR3 DNA: TGTGCCAGCAGCCCGGGACTTACGGAGACCCAGTACTTC; CDR3 protein: CASSPGLTETQYF
D gene: TRBD1; J gene: TRBJ2-5; clone size: many; V gene: TRBV7-2; CDR3 DNA: TGTGCCAGCAGCCGGGACAGAAGAGAGACCCAGTACTTC; CDR3 protein: CASSRDRRETQYF
D gene: .; J gene: TRBJ2-4; clone size: many; V gene: TRBV5-5; CDR3 DNA: TGTGCCAGCAGCTTTCCAGAGTTGTTCGGGGACATTCAGTACTTC; CDR3 protein: CASSFPELFGDIQYF
D gene: .; J gene: TRBJ2-1; clone size: few; V gene: TRBV7-8; CDR3 DNA: TGTGCCAGCAGCTTCAGGGGCTACAATGAGCAGTTCTTC; CDR3 protein: CASSFRGYNEQFF
D gene: .; J gene: TRBJ1-2; clone size: few; V gene: TRBV24-1; CDR3 DNA: TGTGCCACCAGTGACCGTTTCGTAGGCTATGGCTACACCTTC; CDR3 protein: CATSDRFVGYGYTF
D gene: .; J gene: TRBJ2-5; clone size: many; V gene: TRBV3-1; CDR3 DNA: TGTGCCAGCAGCCAAACCCCTAAAGGGGGGCAAGAGACCCAGTACTTC; CDR3 protein: CASSQTPKGGQETQYF
D gene: .; J gene: TRBJ1-4; clone size: .; V gene: TRBV5-4; CDR3 DNA: TGTGCCAGCAGCTTCGGGGCCAAGAATGAAAAACTGTTTTTT; CDR3 protein: CASSFGAKNEKLFF
D gene: TRBD2; J gene: TRBJ2-2; clone size: many; V gene: TRBV7-3; CDR3 DNA: TGTGCCAGCAGCCCTAGTGCGGGGGGGCCAATCACCGGGGAGCTGTTTTTT; CDR3 protein: CASSPSAGGPITGELFF
D gene: .; J gene: TRBJ2-5; clone size: once; V gene: TRBV12-3/TRBV12-4; CDR3 DNA: TGTGCCAGCAGCCCGGCGGTGAGGCAGGGGATCAAAGAGACCCAGTACTTC; CDR3 protein: CASSPAVRQGIKETQYF